These 23 T cell receptor beta chains share one sample of origin, sequenced in a study of graft-versus-host responses after intestinal transplantation. Measured with immunoSEQ multiplex PCR; TCRdb has only the in-frame clones, and not every one. The data contain 90,000 to 150,000 clones, roughly 91% of them singletons. These receptors are not linked to any known antigen. The sequences come from unstimulated CD4+ T cells sorted from spleen or lymph node cells, collected before intestinal transplant. These receptors were taken from a human donor who received an intestinal transplant.

V gene TRBV27 combines with J gene TRBJ1-1, with unresolved D. The CDR3 runs to 14 residues. The germline V gene has CDR1 MNHEY and CDR2 SMNVEV (reference sequence). Trimming removed 4 bases at V and 5 bases at J, with 14 bases between. CDR3 DNA sequence: TGTGCCAGCAGTTCAACCTCGACTGGGACTGAAGCTTTCTTT. Translating it yields CASSSTSTGTEAFF.

This clone was seen a single time. The identical CDR3 is also encoded by other nucleotide sequences in the sample. This chain uses TRBV6-6 with TRBJ2-1, with 10 bases matching TRBD2. Trimming removed 0 bases from V and 5 bases from J; junction bases left unmatched: 4. Germline CDR1 MNHNY, CDR2 SVGAGI (reference sequence). The CDR3 covers 16 residues. CDR3 in DNA: TGTGCCAGCAGTTACTCGAGTCTAGCGGGAGACAATGAGCAGTTCTTC. This gives the protein CASSYSSLAGDNEQFF.

V and J are TRBV28 and TRBJ2-5; TRBD1 agrees at 7 bases. From germline, CDR1 is MDHEN and CDR2 SYDVKM. Trimming removed 5 bases from V and 6 bases from J; junction bases left unmatched: 12. This CDR3 is built from 15 residues. The CDR3 loop is CASSPPRQGRKTQYF. Written as DNA, the CDR3 is TGTGCCAGCAGTCCCCCCCGACAGGGAAGGAAGACCCAGTACTTC. Together with reference TRBV28 and TRBJ2-5, the CDR3 gives the full variable domain: DVKVTQSSRYLVKRTGEKVFLECVQDMDHENMFWYRQDPGLGLRLIYFSYDVKMKEKGDIPEGYSVSREKKERFSLILESASTNQTSMYLCASSPPRQGRKTQYFGPGTRLLVL.

This clone came up once. This chain links TRBV7-3 with TRBJ2-3; D is possibly TRBD1 or TRBD2 (5 bases each). The germline V gene encodes CDR1 SGHTA and CDR2 FQGTGA. The ends were cut back, 1 base at V and 4 bases at J, with 12 bases in the middle. The CDR3 extends over 15 amino acids. The CDR3 nucleotides read TGTGCCAGCAGCTTAATGGGAGTGGGGGCAGATACGCAGTATTTT. This gives the protein CASSLMGVGADTQYF.

The rearrangement joins TRBV7-3 to TRBJ2-1; D perhaps matches TRBD2 (5 bases). Germline V gene data show CDR1 as SGHTA and CDR2 as FQGTGA. The CDR3 is 13 amino acids. The germline V and J ends were trimmed by 1 base and 6 bases, with 7 bases remaining between them. The CDR3 spells CASSLRGRNEQFF. The DNA for the CDR3 is TGTGCCAGCAGCTTAAGAGGGCGCAATGAGCAGTTCTTC.

J is TRBJ2-1 and V is TRBV5-1, with 9 bases matching TRBD2. J gave up 5 bases and V 0 bases, and 9 bases lay outside the gene matches. The CDR3 consists of 17 residues. CDR1 and CDR2 (germline): SGHRS, YFSETQ. Here the CDR3 DNA reads TGCGCCAGCAGCTTGGGAGGGCTAGCGGGAAATCACAATGAGCAGTTCTTC. Its protein is CASSLGGLAGNHNEQFF.

This clone came up a few times. This rearrangement joins TRBV28 to TRBJ2-7; TRBD1 aligns across 8 bases. With 4 bases clipped from V and 3 bases from J, the junction kept 2 bases outside the gene matches. The germline V gene has CDR1 MDHEN and CDR2 SYDVKM. The CDR3 contains 13 residues. The CDR3 nucleotides are TGTGCCAGCAGTTACGGACAGGGCTACGAGCAGTACTTC. Translated: CASSYGQGYEQYF.

V gene TRBV6-5 combines with J gene TRBJ2-2, with a tentative D call TRBD2 (5 bases). V gave up 1 base and J gave up 1 base, with 10 bases separating them. The CDR3 is made up of 16 amino acids. Germline V gene data show CDR1 as MNHEY and CDR2 as SVGAGI. The CDR3 DNA sequence: TGTGCCAGCAGTTACTTAAGCGGTAGGAACACCGGGGAGCTGTTTTTT. This translates into CASSYLSGRNTGELFF.

V gene TRBV11-3 combines with J gene TRBJ2-7; TRBD2 agrees at 8 bases. The CDR3 spans 14 residues. Germline V gene sequence: CDR1 SGHNT, CDR2 YENEEA. V gave up 6 bases and J gave up 6 bases; unmatched junction bases: 10. The CDR3 loop is CASSRGGIAGEQYF. CDR3 bases: TGTGCCAGCAGTCGCGGGGGGATAGCGGGCGAGCAGTACTTC.

V usage is TRBV18 and J usage is TRBJ2-1; TRBD1 matches 9 bases. The CDR3 runs to 15 residues. From germline, CDR1 is KGHSH and CDR2 LQKENI. With 8 bases clipped from V and 5 bases from J, the junction kept 10 bases outside the gene matches. The CDR3 DNA is TGTGCCAGCCGCATGACAGGGGGTCTTCACAATGAGCAGTTCTTC. The encoded protein is CASRMTGGLHNEQFF.

The chain couples TRBV7-2 to TRBJ1-2, with D possibly being TRBD1 (6 bases). V dropped 5 bases and J dropped 7 bases, with 23 bases sitting between them. Per germline, CDR1 SGHTA and CDR2 FQGNSA. The CDR3 consists of 16 residues. Here the CDR3 reads CASSLGSRTIGGGYTF. CDR3 DNA: TGTGCCAGCAGCCTGGGCAGCCGGACTATAGGGGGTGGCTACACCTTC.

This sequence joins TRBV28 and TRBJ2-7; no definite D call. Between the trimmed V and J ends, which lost 4 bases and 3 bases, there was a span of 13 bases. The V gene's germline CDR1 is MDHEN and CDR2 SYDVKM. The CDR3 extends over 14 amino acids. DNA of the CDR3: TGTGCCAGCAGTTCGGTGTTTGCCTTCTACGAGCAGTACTTC. This translates into CASSSVFAFYEQYF. The whole variable domain, remainder taken from reference TRBV28 and TRBJ2-7, is DVKVTQSSRYLVKRTGEKVFLECVQDMDHENMFWYRQDPGLGLRLIYFSYDVKMKEKGDIPEGYSVSREKKERFSLILESASTNQTSMYLCASSSVFAFYEQYFGPGTRLTVT.

This clone came up once. The rearrangement uses TRBV2 and TRBJ1-5, with 9 bases fitting TRBD1. CDR3 length: 15 residues. Trimming at V came to 4 bases and at J to 4 bases, leaving 5 bases not matched to a gene. CDR1 is SNHLY, CDR2 FYNNEI, per germline. CDR3 amino acids: CASSGGQGRNQPQHF. The CDR3 DNA is TGTGCCAGCAGTGGGGGACAGGGTAGGAATCAGCCCCAGCATTTT.

The gene calls are TRBV2 and TRBJ1-2; TRBD1 is a possible D gene (6 bases). This CDR3 is built from 14 residues. Trimming removed 8 bases from V and 4 bases from J, with 17 bases in between. Germline assignment: CDR1 SNHLY and CDR2 FYNNEI. CDR3: CASGPGQKRYGYTF. Here the CDR3 DNA reads TGTGCCAGCGGACCAGGACAGAAACGCTATGGCTACACCTTC.

The chain combines TRBV29-1 with TRBJ2-2; D remains unclear. The CDR3 has 13 amino acids. Trimming removed 6 bases from V and 7 bases from J, with 15 bases in between. Germline lookup yields CDR1 SQVTM and CDR2 ANQGSEA. This chain's CDR3 is CSVRTVRNGELFF. CDR3 coding DNA: TGCAGCGTACGGACCGTTCGGAACGGGGAGCTGTTTTTT.

The CDR3 sequence is CAGQRAREQYF. CDR3 nucleotides: TGTGCCGGACAGAGGGCCCGAGAGCAGTACTTC. V and J are TRBV6-1 and TRBJ2-7, with a weak D call TRBD1 (6 bases). From germline, CDR1 is MNHNS and CDR2 SASEGT. The V end lost 11 bases, the J end lost 7 bases, and 15 bases lay between the germline ends. The CDR3 is made up of 11 amino acids.

The chain has TRBV7-9 and TRBJ2-1; maybe TRBD1 (6 bases). The V gene's germline CDR1 is SEHNR and CDR2 FQNEAQ (reference sequence). CDR3 size: 17 residues. Trimming took off 5 bases at V and 2 bases at J, with 19 bases between the two ends. CDR3 nucleotides: TGTGCCAGCAGCGCTAGGGGGTTTGAGCGGACCTACAATGAGCAGTTCTTC. Protein: CASSARGFERTYNEQFF.

This clone showed up just once. V and J are TRBV6-1 and TRBJ1-1; 7 bases align to TRBD1. The germline V gene has CDR1 MNHNS and CDR2 SASEGT. Trimming removed 3 bases from V and 3 bases from J; junction bases left unmatched: 1. The CDR3 runs to 13 residues. The CDR3 sequence: CASSDTGDTEAFF. CDR3 in DNA: TGTGCCAGCAGTGATACAGGGGACACTGAAGCTTTCTTT.

This rearrangement joins TRBV6-5 to TRBJ2-3; no definite D call. Germline-derived CDR1 and CDR2 are MNHEY and SVGAGI. The CDR3 totals 15 residues. V lost 2 bases and J 0 bases, leaving 9 bases between the germline ends. CDR3 DNA: TGTGCCAGCAGTTACACCCAAACAAGCACAGATACGCAGTATTTT. As protein: CASSYTQTSTDTQYF.

V and J are TRBV10-3 and TRBJ2-7; possible D gene TRBD2, 6 bases. V was clipped by 2 bases and J by 6 bases, with 11 bases between them. The CDR3 spans 13 residues. CDR1 and CDR2 (germline): ENHRY, SYGVKD. The DNA of the CDR3 is TGTGCCATCAGTGAGGGGGAGGCCCCCGAGCAGTACTTC. Translation: CAISEGEAPEQYF.

V gene TRBV5-6 combines with J gene TRBJ2-1; 13 bases match TRBD2. Trimming at V came to 3 bases and at J to 5 bases, leaving 8 bases not matched to a gene. Germline lookup yields CDR1 SGHDT and CDR2 YYEEEE. The CDR3 sequence is 17 residues long. The DNA of the CDR3 is TGTGCCAGCAGCTATAGGACTAGCGGGAGTCGGCACAATGAGCAGTTCTTC. Protein product: CASSYRTSGSRHNEQFF.

This sequence joins TRBV2 and TRBJ2-3; a possible D gene is TRBD2 (5 bases). CDR3 length equals 13 residues. Trimming left V 5 bases short and J 4 bases short, with 10 bases between. The germline V gene has CDR1 SNHLY and CDR2 FYNNEI. The CDR3 region has the DNA TGTGCCAGCAGTAAGGACTTGGCAGATACGCAGTATTTT. Translation: CASSKDLADTQYF.

The V gene is TRBV5-1, the J gene TRBJ2-1, with 9 bases lining up with TRBD1. The length of the CDR3 is 15 residues. CDR1 and CDR2 (germline): SGHRS, YFSETQ. After removal of 3 bases from V and 2 bases from J, the junction contained 3 bases not matched to a gene. CDR3 protein: CASSSGQGPYNEQFF. The DNA for the CDR3 is TGCGCCAGCAGCTCCGGACAGGGGCCCTACAATGAGCAGTTCTTC.